This T cell receptor beta chain was documented in a study of T cell changes during pregnancy in multiple sclerosis. Using immunoSEQ multiplex PCR, the repertoire was profiled, and TCRdb retains in-frame clones only, with some absent. The sample has tens of thousands of clones; 80% to 95% are singletons. Germline V gives CDR1 LGHNA, CDR2 YSLEER. Trimming removed 4 bases from V and 4 bases from J; junction bases left unmatched: 11. The CDR3 extends over 16 amino acids. The receptor's source is a female donor with multiple sclerosis, enrolled in a pregnancy study. V usage is TRBV4-3 and J usage is TRBJ2-7; 9 bases match TRBD1. This specimen was peripheral blood, taken in the first trimester of pregnancy. The CDR3 spells CASSPAWTGATYEQYF. CDR3 in DNA: TGCGCCAGCAGCCCCGCCTGGACAGGGGCGACTTACGAGCAGTACTTC.